What follows are 17 T cell receptor beta chains derived from one specimen sequenced in a study of regulatory T cells in long-lasting Graves disease. The time point: persistent/refractory GD, antithyroid drugs over 5 years with positive TRAb. Isolated PBMC RNA provided the starting material for the TCR library. To make TCR beta libraries, researchers used iRepertoire HTBI primers and Arm-PCR of CDR3 regions. MiXCR was run by TCRdb on the multiplex PCR reads, yielding one entry per CDR3 protein. The sample records about 400,000 distinct CDR3 sequences, under 25% being singletons. The sample consisted of peripheral blood mononuclear cells (PBMCs), taken when the disease was refractory, from a patient treated with antithyroid drugs. The source is a female donor with Graves disease.

This clonotype was seen many times. The chain has TRBV9 and TRBJ1-4; D call uncertain. Per the germline V gene, CDR1 is SGDLS and CDR2 is YYNGEE. V lost 1 base and J 4 bases, leaving 8 bases between the germline ends. CDR3 size: 14 residues. The CDR3 sequence: CASSVRQINEKLFF. CDR3 in DNA: TGTGCCAGCAGCGTACGGCAGATTAATGAAAAACTGTTTTTT.

The rearrangement joins TRBV3-1 to TRBJ1-1, with D hard to call. There are 14 residues in the CDR3. The germline gives CDR1 LGHDT, CDR2 YNNKEL (reference sequence). V dropped 0 bases and J dropped 2 bases, with 7 bases sitting between them. The CDR3 sequence: CASSQEGGNTEAFF. DNA for the CDR3: TGTGCCAGCAGCCAAGAGGGCGGAAACACTGAAGCTTTCTTT.

This clonotype was recorded a few times. The genes are TRBV27 and TRBJ1-5, with unresolved D. The CDR3 consists of 14 residues. Trimming stripped 3 bases from V and 7 bases from J, with 13 bases between. From germline, CDR1 is MNHEY and CDR2 SMNVEV (reference sequence). The CDR3 sequence: CASSFAALGQPQHF. DNA for the CDR3: TGTGCCAGCAGTTTCGCGGCCTTAGGGCAGCCCCAGCATTTT.

The gene calls are TRBV18 and TRBJ2-5; 10 positions match TRBD1. This CDR3 is 16 amino acids long. Trimming cost V 5 bases and J 2 bases; bases outside gene matches: 8. Germline-derived CDR1 and CDR2 are KGHSH and LQKENI. CDR3 amino acids: CASSAQTGGLQETQYF. CDR3 nucleotides: TGTGCCAGCTCAGCACAGACAGGGGGCCTACAAGAGACCCAGTACTTC.

The CDR3 DNA is TGTGCCAGCGCGACCGGAGAATACAATGAGCAGTTCTTC. Its protein is CASATGEYNEQFF. The rearrangement joins TRBV7-2 to TRBJ2-5; D is uncertain. The J call is uncertain, as TRBJ2-1 better fits the DNA end. CDR1 is SGHTA, CDR2 FQGNSA, per germline. CDR3 length equals 13 residues.

This clonotype was seen a few times. The chain recombines TRBV10-3 with TRBJ2-5; a weak D match, TRBD1 (6 bases). The CDR3 contains 12 residues. V lost 9 bases and J lost 3, with 11 bases in between. CDR1 and CDR2 from the germline V gene are ENHRY and SYGVKD. CDR3 in amino acids: CAIQGNEETQYF. CDR3 in DNA: TGTGCCATTCAGGGGAACGAAGAGACCCAGTACTTC.

The chain links TRBV25-1 to TRBJ1-2, with a tentative D call TRBD1 (6 bases). Trimming shortened V by 5 bases and J by 5 bases, and 18 bases separated the two germline ends. Germline CDR1 and CDR2: MGHDK and SYGVNS. The CDR3 has 15 residues. This CDR3 is CASSYSGGIGYGYTF. CDR3 bases: TGTGCCAGCAGTTACTCCGGGGGCATTGGTTATGGCTACACCTTC.

This clonotype was counted many times. The chain links TRBV28 to TRBJ2-7; D is unclear. This CDR3 has 13 residues. With 6 bases removed from V and 2 bases from J, the gap between germline ends came to 11 bases. Germline V gene sequence: CDR1 MDHEN, CDR2 SYDVKM. The CDR3 sequence: CASSMAIAYEQYF. CDR3 DNA: TGTGCCAGCAGCATGGCCATTGCCTACGAGCAGTACTTC.

The chain couples TRBV6-1 to TRBJ2-2, with 8 nucleotides matching TRBD1. This CDR3 contains 17 residues. Germline trimming cut 6 bases from V and 4 bases from J; bases unmatched to any gene: 13. CDR1 and CDR2 (germline): MNHNS, SASEGT. Here the CDR3 DNA reads TGTGCCAGCAGAGTCAGGGGGCTAGCGCTGGGCACCGGGGAGCTGTTTTTT. It translates to CASRVRGLALGTGELFF.

This clonotype has a handful of counts. Just one base apart from a much larger clone, this may be a read error. The chain is built from TRBV12-3 or TRBV12-4 and TRBJ1-5; 9 bases align to TRBD1. The CDR3 loop spans 16 amino acids. The CDR3 loop reads CASSLAGQGGNQPQRF. The CDR3 coding sequence is TGTGCCAGCAGTTTAGCGGGACAGGGTGGAAATCAGCCCCAGCGTTTT.

This clonotype has ten or more counts. The gene calls are TRBV28 and TRBJ2-4; 15 nucleotides match TRBD2. With 6 bases clipped from V and 6 bases from J, the junction kept 9 bases outside the gene matches. This CDR3 comprises 17 residues. Germline V gives CDR1 MDHEN, CDR2 SYDVKM. In nucleotides, the CDR3 is TGTGCCAGCAGCGCCGGGACTAGCGGGAGGCGGGGAAACATTCAGTACTTC. Translating it yields CASSAGTSGRRGNIQYF.

Comments on this clonotype: A far bigger clonotype differs at one base, so this is likely a read error. The rearrangement links TRBV2 to TRBJ1-1, with D unresolved. V lost 5 bases and J 5 bases, leaving 12 bases between the germline ends. This CDR3 has 13 residues. Looked up from germline, CDR1 is SNHLY and CDR2 is FYNNEI. CDR3 residues: CASSMVGLTEAFF. The DNA of the CDR3 is TGTGCCAGCAGTATGGTAGGGCTAACTGAAGCTTTCTTT.

This clonotype was counted many times. The chain has TRBV12-3 or TRBV12-4 and TRBJ2-5; 7 nucleotides line up with TRBD1. Trimming cost V 2 bases and J 5 bases; bases outside gene matches: 11. CDR3 length equals 16 residues. In DNA form, the CDR3 reads TGTGCCAGCAGTTTATATCAGGGTACAGGGGTCGAGACCCAGTACTTC. As protein: CASSLYQGTGVETQYF.

In its sample, this clonotype was seen a few times. The rearrangement uses TRBV5-1 and TRBJ1-1; D ambiguous. Germline V gene sequence: CDR1 SGHRS, CDR2 YFSETQ. Trimming pared 4 bases from V and 4 bases from J, leaving 11 bases between. CDR3 length: 13 residues. The CDR3 bases are TGCGCCAGCAGCCAGAGCCGCGGCACTGAAGCTTTCTTT. Protein: CASSQSRGTEAFF.

Ten or more counts support this clonotype. The chain employs TRBV7-2 and TRBJ2-5, with TRBD1 identical over 11 bases. The CDR3 loop spans 15 amino acids. Germline V gives CDR1 SGHTA, CDR2 FQGNSA. The J segment lost 4 bases and the V segment lost 5 bases, leaving 6 bases of the junction unmatched. CDR3: CASSPGQGVGETQYF. The CDR3 DNA is TGTGCCAGCAGCCCGGGACAGGGGGTGGGAGAGACCCAGTACTTC.

This clonotype appeared many times. In DNA, the CDR3 is TGTGCCAGCAGCTCAGAATGGGGGGTTCGGGAAAAACTGTTTTTT. Translating gives CASSSEWGVREKLFF. The J gene is TRBJ1-4, the V gene TRBV11-2, with D possibly being TRBD1 (5 bases). The CDR3 has 15 residues. Germline V lookup: CDR1 SGHAT, CDR2 FQNNGV. V was trimmed by 4 bases and J by 8 bases, leaving 17 bases between them.

In this sample, this clonotype turned up many times. This chain links TRBV12-3 or TRBV12-4 with TRBJ2-5; unclear D gene. V lost 0 bases to trimming and J lost 5 bases, with 16 bases between them. CDR3 length equals 16 residues. DNA for the CDR3: TGTGCCAGCAGTTTAGCAGCGTGGGGTCTTACGGAGACCCAGTACTTC. Residues: CASSLAAWGLTETQYF.